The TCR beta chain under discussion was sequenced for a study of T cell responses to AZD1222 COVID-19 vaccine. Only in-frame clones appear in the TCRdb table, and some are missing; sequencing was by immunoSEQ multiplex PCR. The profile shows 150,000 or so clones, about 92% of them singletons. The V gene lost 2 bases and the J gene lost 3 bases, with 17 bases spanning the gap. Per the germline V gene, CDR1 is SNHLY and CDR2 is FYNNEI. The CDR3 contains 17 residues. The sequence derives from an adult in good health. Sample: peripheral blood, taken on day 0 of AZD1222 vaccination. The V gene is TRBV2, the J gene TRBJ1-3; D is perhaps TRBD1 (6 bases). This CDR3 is CASSERTAVFGGNTIYF. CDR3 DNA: TGTGCCAGCAGTGAAAGGACAGCCGTATTCGGTGGAAACACCATATATTTT.